The following is a TCR beta chain sequence with its context. Its cognate antigen is unknown. The data stem from a study of T cell repertoires in cytomegalovirus infection. About the research overall: Indications of both CMV infection and matching HLA type were provided by public TCR beta signatures. Study conclusions and caveats: Ex vivo, HLA-C-restricted CMV-specific TCR beta clonotypes prevailed over the rest of the response. Adding up the frequency of public TCR beta families identified people who carried CMV plus the relevant HLA.

The CDR3 has 17 residues. The germline CDR1 and CDR2 sequences are SGHRS and YFSETQ. Deletions cut 4 bases from V and 2 bases from J, with 18 bases between. Each CDR3 protein is one row after TCRdb ran MiXCR on the reads. The sample consists of about 530,000 distinct CDR3 sequences, around a quarter of them appearing once. The rearrangement joins TRBV5-1 to TRBJ2-2; D is unclear. Sequenced material: PBMCs. This clonotype originated in a human donor in good health (CMV status not recorded). Some clones in this sample may be carry-over from other donors' samples. In nucleotides, the CDR3 is TGCGCCAGCAGCCCCTACTTGGAAGGAAGTAACACCGGGGAGCTGTTTTTT. It specifies CASSPYLEGSNTGELFF. Complete variable domain (other parts from reference TRBV5-1 and TRBJ2-2): KAGVTQTPRYLIKTRGQQVTLSCSPISGHRSVSWYQQTPGQGLQFLFEYFSETQRNKGNFPGRFSGRQFSNSRSEMNVSTLELGDSALYLCASSPYLEGSNTGELFFGEGSRLTVL.